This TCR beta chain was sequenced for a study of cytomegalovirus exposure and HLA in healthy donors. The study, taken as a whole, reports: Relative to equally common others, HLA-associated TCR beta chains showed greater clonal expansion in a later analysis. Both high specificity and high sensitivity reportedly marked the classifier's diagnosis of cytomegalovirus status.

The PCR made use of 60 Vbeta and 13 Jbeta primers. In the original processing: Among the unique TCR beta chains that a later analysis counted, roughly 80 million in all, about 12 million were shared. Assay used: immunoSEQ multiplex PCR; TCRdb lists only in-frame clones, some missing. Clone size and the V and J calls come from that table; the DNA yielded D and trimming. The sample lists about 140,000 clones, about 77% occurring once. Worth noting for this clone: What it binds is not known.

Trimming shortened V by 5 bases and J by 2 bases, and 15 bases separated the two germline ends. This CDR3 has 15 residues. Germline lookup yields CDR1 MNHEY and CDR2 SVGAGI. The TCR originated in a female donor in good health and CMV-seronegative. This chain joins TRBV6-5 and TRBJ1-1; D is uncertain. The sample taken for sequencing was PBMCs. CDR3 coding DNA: TGTGCCAGCAGTCCCCCCCGGGGATTAAACACTGAAGCTTTCTTT. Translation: CASSPPRGLNTEAFF.